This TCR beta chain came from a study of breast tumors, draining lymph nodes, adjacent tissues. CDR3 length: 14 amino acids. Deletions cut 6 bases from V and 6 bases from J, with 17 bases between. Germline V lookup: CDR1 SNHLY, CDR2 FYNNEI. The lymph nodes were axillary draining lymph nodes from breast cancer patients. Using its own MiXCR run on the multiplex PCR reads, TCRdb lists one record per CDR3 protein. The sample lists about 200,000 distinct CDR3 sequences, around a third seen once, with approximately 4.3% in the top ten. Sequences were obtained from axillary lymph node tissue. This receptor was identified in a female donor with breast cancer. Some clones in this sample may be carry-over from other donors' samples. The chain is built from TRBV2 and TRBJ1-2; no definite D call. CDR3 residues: CASRRTSGSNGYTF. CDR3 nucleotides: TGTGCCAGCAGACGGACTAGCGGCTCAAATGGCTACACCTTC. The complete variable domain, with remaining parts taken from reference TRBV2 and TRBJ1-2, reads EPEVTQTPSHQVTQMGQEVILRCVPISNHLYFYWYRQILGQKVEFLVSFYNNEISEKSEIFDDQFSVERPDGSNFTLKIRSTKLEDSAMYFCASRRTSGSNGYTFGSGTRLTVV.